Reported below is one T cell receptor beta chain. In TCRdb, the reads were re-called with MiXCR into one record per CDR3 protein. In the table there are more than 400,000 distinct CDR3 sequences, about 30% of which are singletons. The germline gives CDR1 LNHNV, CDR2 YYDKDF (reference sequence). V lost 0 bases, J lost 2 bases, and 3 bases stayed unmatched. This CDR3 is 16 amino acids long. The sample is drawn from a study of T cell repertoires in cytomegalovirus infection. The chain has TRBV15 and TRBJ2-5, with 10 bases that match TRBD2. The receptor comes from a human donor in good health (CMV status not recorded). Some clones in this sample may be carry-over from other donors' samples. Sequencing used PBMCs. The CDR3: CATSRERTSGQETQYF. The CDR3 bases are TGTGCCACCAGCAGAGAGCGGACTAGCGGACAAGAGACCCAGTACTTC.